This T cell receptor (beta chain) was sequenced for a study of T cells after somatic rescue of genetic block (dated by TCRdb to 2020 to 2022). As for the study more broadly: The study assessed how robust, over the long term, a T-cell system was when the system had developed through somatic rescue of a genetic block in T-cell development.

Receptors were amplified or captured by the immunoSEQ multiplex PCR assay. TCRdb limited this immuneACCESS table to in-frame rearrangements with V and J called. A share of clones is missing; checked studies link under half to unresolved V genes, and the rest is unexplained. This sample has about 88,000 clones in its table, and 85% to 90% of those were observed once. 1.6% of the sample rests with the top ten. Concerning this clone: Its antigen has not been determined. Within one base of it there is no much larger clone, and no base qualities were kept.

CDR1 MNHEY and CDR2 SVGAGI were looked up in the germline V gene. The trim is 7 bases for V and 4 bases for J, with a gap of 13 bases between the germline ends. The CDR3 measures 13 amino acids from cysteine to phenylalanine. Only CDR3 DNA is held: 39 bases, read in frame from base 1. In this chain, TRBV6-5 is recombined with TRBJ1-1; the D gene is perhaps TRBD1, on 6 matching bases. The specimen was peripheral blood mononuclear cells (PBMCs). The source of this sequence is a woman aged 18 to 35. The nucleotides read TGTGCCAGCAATACAGGGTTCGGCACTGAAGCTTTCTTT. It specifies CASNTGFGTEAFF.